This T cell receptor beta chain is from a study of blood T cell repertoires in COVID-19. This clone was recorded once. In the original analysis: Amplification with reference gene primers provided the estimates of nucleated cell counts. Assay: immunoSEQ multiplex PCR; the TCRdb copy retains only in-frame clones and omits some. V, J and clone size derive from that table, while D and trimming were established from the DNA sequence. The table records 200,000 to 300,000 clones, about nine tenths of them present only once. CDR3 length: 14 residues. The V end was cut by 1 base, the J end by 4 bases, with 10 bases between. Per germline, CDR1 SGHVS and CDR2 FNYEAQ. Patients at the Seattle site were enrolled during active infection and followed longitudinally.

The TCR originated in a man aged 30 to 45 with COVID-19, enrolled during active disease. J is TRBJ2-5 and V is TRBV7-6, with D tentatively TRBD2 (7 bases). The sequencing input was peripheral blood. The CDR3 DNA reads as TGTGCCAGCAGCTTAGAGGGGGGGGGAGAGACCCAGTACTTC. As protein: CASSLEGGGETQYF.